These 6 T cell receptor beta chains were all obtained from the same sample, sequenced in a study of beta chain features in type 1 diabetes. Expressed TCRB transcripts were sequenced because the isolated RNA had all been reverse transcribed beforehand. This table comes from immunoSEQ multiplex PCR, and its TCRdb copy is limited to in-frame clones, with some not included. The profile shows about 16,000 clones, approximately 55% of them singletons. Specimen: stem cell memory CD4+ T cells from blood. The source is a woman under 30 in good health.

This rearrangement joins TRBV11-2 to TRBJ2-5; the D gene is possibly TRBD2 (6 bases). CDR1 is SGHAT and CDR2 is FQNNGV in the germline V gene. The CDR3 spans 15 residues. V was clipped by 3 bases and J by 5 bases, with 16 bases between them. CDR3 nucleotides: TGTGCCAGCAGCTTGGATCCGGGGGACGGGGAGACCCAGTACTTC. Its translation: CASSLDPGDGETQYF.

This rearrangement joins TRBV2 to TRBJ2-7; no clear D. V was clipped by 2 bases and J by 9 bases, with 8 bases between them. Germline lookup yields CDR1 SNHLY and CDR2 FYNNEI. The CDR3 spans 11 residues. CDR3 bases: TGTGCCAGCAGTGAAAATAGGAGGCAGTACTTC. It translates to CASSENRRQYF.

The J gene is TRBJ1-5, the V gene TRBV19, with 10 positions matching TRBD1. The CDR3 totals 17 residues. Germline V CDR1 and CDR2: LNHDA, SQIVND (reference sequence). Trimming cost V 7 bases and J 2 bases; bases outside gene matches: 11. CDR3 sequence reads: CASKADRGPRGNQPQHF. CDR3 coding DNA: TGTGCCAGTAAGGCTGACAGGGGGCCGAGGGGCAATCAGCCCCAGCATTTT.

The rearrangement links TRBV4-1 to TRBJ2-1, with D perhaps matching TRBD2 (7 bases). Trimming removed 3 bases at V and 2 bases at J, with 17 bases between. The CDR3 runs to 17 residues. The germline V gene encodes CDR1 MGHRA and CDR2 YSYEKL. The CDR3 DNA reads TGCGCCAGCAGCCAGGGGTTTGGGGGGGGGCCCTACAATGAGCAGTTCTTC. Translating it yields CASSQGFGGGPYNEQFF.

The CDR3, as DNA: TGTGCCAGCAGTCGAAGTTGGCAGGGGAGTAGTGGCTACACCTTC. It specifies CASSRSWQGSSGYTF. V and J are TRBV6-1 and TRBJ1-2, with a tentative D call TRBD1 (6 bases). The CDR3 spans 15 residues. In germline, CDR1 is MNHNS, CDR2 SASEGT. V was cut by 5 bases and J by 7 bases, with 20 bases left in between.

This clone came up a few times. The V call is TRBV7-9, the J call TRBJ1-2, with D possibly being TRBD1 (5 bases). Germline V gene lookup returns CDR1 SEHNR and CDR2 FQNEAQ (reference sequence). This CDR3 spans 14 amino acids. The ends were cut back, 6 bases at V and 1 base at J, with 12 bases in the middle. In nucleotides, the CDR3 is TGTGCCAGCAGTAAACCGACAGATAACTATGGCTACACCTTC. Encoded protein: CASSKPTDNYGYTF.